The 25 T cell receptor beta chains in this list originate from one sample, sequenced in a study of T cell clonality in common variable immunodeficiency. Using immunoSEQ multiplex PCR, the repertoire was profiled, and TCRdb retains in-frame clones only, with some absent. The record shows tens of thousands of clones for this sample, with no singletons present. The sequencing input was peripheral blood mononuclear cells. These receptors were collected from a person aged 18 to 70 in good health.

In this sample, this clone turned up many times. Germline is not matched at one junction end, which may reflect a read error. The read terminates 3 residues ahead of where the CDR3 ends, so the germline J gene completes it. The V gene is TRBV7-2, the J gene TRBJ1-5, with D unclear. CDR3 length equals 15 residues. Germline V CDR1 and CDR2: SGHTA, FQGNSA. The CDR3 reads CASSVAAYSNQPQHF. Partial CDR3 DNA: TGTGCCAGCAGCGTAGCAGCCTATAGCAATCAGCCC. The entire variable domain, with the rest obtained from reference TRBV7-2 and TRBJ1-5, is as follows: GAGVSQSPSNKVTEKGKDVELRCDPISGHTALYWYRQSLGQGLEFLIYFQGNSAPDKSGLPSDRFSAERTGGSVSTLTIQRTQQEDSAVYLCASSVAAYSNQPQHFGDGTRLSIL.

This clone was observed at least ten times. Coverage ceases 3 residues before the CDR3 finishes, and the germline J gene fills in the end. The chain uses TRBV29-1 and TRBJ1-1; D perhaps matches TRBD1 (6 bases). Germline CDR1 and CDR2: SQVTM and ANQGSEA. The CDR3 consists of 15 residues. V was cut by 3 bases and J by 4 bases, with 18 bases left in between. The sequenced part of the CDR3 DNA is TGCAGCGTTGACCACGGGACATCTGGGGGCACTGAA. Translation: CSVDHGTSGGTE. The full CDR3 reads CSVDHGTSGGTEAFF.

The sample holds many counts of this clone. Sequencing ends 3 residues short of the CDR3 end; the germline J gene provides the rest. The V gene is TRBV4-1, the J gene TRBJ1-2; 7 nucleotides match TRBD1. The length of the CDR3 is 16 residues. Germline V lookup: CDR1 MGHRA, CDR2 YSYEKL. After removal of 4 bases from V and 1 base from J, the junction contained 9 bases not matched to a gene. The CDR3 loop reads CASSRQEAGGNYGYTF. Incomplete CDR3 DNA: TGCGCCAGCAGCCGGCAAGAGGCAGGGGGTAACTATGGC.

This clone was counted many times. The read is 3 residues too short to cover the CDR3 end, so that end is filled in from the germline J gene. The rearrangement links TRBV11-2 to TRBJ2-1, with 7 bases lining up with TRBD2. Germline assignment: CDR1 SGHAT and CDR2 FQNNGV. CDR3 size: 15 residues. V was pared by 0 bases and J by 1 base, with 0 bases of the junction left unmatched. CDR3 bases read: TGTGCCAGCAGCTTAGATAGCGGGTCCTACAATGAG. It codes for CASSLDSGSYNE. The complete CDR3 sequence is CASSLDSGSYNEQFF.

About this clone: With the read ending 3 residues before the CDR3 end, the germline J gene is used to fill in that end. The chain has TRBV19 and TRBJ2-4; 9 bases line up with TRBD1. CDR1 is LNHDA and CDR2 is SQIVND in the germline V gene (reference sequence). This CDR3 spans 14 amino acids. The CDR3 bases that were read are TGTGCCAGTAGTATGGACAGGGGATTCTATGGT. Amino acid sequence: CASSMDRGFYG. Given in full, the CDR3 is CASSMDRGFYGQYF.

This clone was seen ten or more times. The sequenced fragment ends 3 residues before the CDR3 boundary, so the rest is inferred from the germline J gene. The V call is TRBV12-5, the J call TRBJ2-1; 12 bases are shared with TRBD2. Per germline, CDR1 LGHNT and CDR2 FRNRAP. V gave up 1 base and J gave up 5 bases; unmatched junction bases: 6. This CDR3 spans 17 amino acids. The CDR3 is CASGLAPTSGSDNEQFF. CDR3 bases read: TGTGCTAGTGGTTTGGCCCCGACTAGCGGGAGCGACAATGAG.

There are many counts of this clone. The CDR3 is cut off 3 residues early in the read; its end comes from the germline J gene. This chain joins TRBV30 and TRBJ2-2; TRBD1 agrees at 7 bases. The CDR3 has 17 residues. V dropped 3 bases and J dropped 6; count of bases not matched to a gene: 16. CDR1 is GTSNPN and CDR2 is SVGIG in the germline V gene (reference sequence). This CDR3 reads CAWSPTPGTDIAGELFF. The CDR3 DNA, read in part, is TGTGCCTGGAGCCCGACCCCCGGGACAGATATCGCCGGGGAG. Looking up the rest from reference TRBV30 and TRBJ2-2 gives the full variable domain: SQTIHQWPATLVQPVGSPLSLECTVEGTSNPNLYWYRQAAGRGLQLLFYSVGIGQISSEVPQNLSASRPQDRQFILSSKKLLLSDSGFYLCAWSPTPGTDIAGELFFGEGSRLTVL.

This clone came up a few times. The read terminates 3 residues before the CDR3 end, so the remaining end is supplied by the germline J gene. The chain recombines TRBV19 with TRBJ1-5, with 8 bases identical to TRBD1. Trimming removed 3 bases from V and 2 bases from J; junction bases left unmatched: 6. This CDR3 has 16 amino acids. The germline CDR1 and CDR2 sequences are LNHDA and SQIVND (reference sequence). CDR3 region: CASSIGTGKRNQPQHF. CDR3 DNA, as far as it was read: TGTGCCAGTAGTATCGGGACAGGAAAGCGCAATCAGCCC.

This clone has a count of ten or more. The CDR3 extends 3 residues past the end of the read, so its final part is completed from the germline J gene. V and J are TRBV19 and TRBJ1-6; possibly TRBD1 for D (6 bases). In germline, CDR1 is LNHDA, CDR2 SQIVND (reference sequence). V shed 4 bases and J shed 3 bases, with 10 bases lying between them. This CDR3 has 15 amino acids. The CDR3 here is CASSNREHYNSPLHF. The sequenced CDR3 bases are TGTGCCAGTAGTAACAGGGAACACTATAATTCACCC.

This clone was observed many times. The read stops 3 residues short of the end of the CDR3; the missing end is completed from the germline J gene. The rearrangement uses TRBV11-2 and TRBJ1-1; the D is unclear. The germline gives CDR1 SGHAT, CDR2 FQNNGV. CDR3 length: 12 amino acids. V was shortened by 2 bases and J by 2 bases, with 3 bases between the two germline ends. The CDR3 reads CASSLLNTEAFF. CDR3 DNA, as far as it was read: TGTGCCAGCAGCTTATTAAACACTGAA.

This clone was observed many times. From the germline J gene comes the end of the CDR3, since the read stops 3 residues before it. The chain combines TRBV20-1 with TRBJ1-2; no definite D call. The CDR3 contains 16 residues. The ends were cut back, 3 bases at V and 4 bases at J, with 21 bases in the middle. Germline values: CDR1 DFQATT, CDR2 SNEGSKA (reference sequence). The CDR3 reads CSASGRALSRGYGYTF. The sequenced CDR3 bases are TGCAGTGCTAGCGGGAGGGCCTTGTCCCGGGGCTATGGC.

Ten or more counts support this clone. The read terminates 3 residues before the CDR3 end, so the remaining end is supplied by the germline J gene. This chain links TRBV11-1 with TRBJ2-1, with D maybe TRBD2 (6 bases). The V and J ends lost 5 bases and 4 bases respectively, with 15 bases between them. From germline, CDR1 is SGHAT and CDR2 FQDESV (reference sequence). The CDR3 has 15 amino acids. The sequenced CDR3 bases are TGTGCCAGCAGCGCCGGAGGGCCGTATTACAATGAG. Protein: CASSAGGPYYNE. The full-length CDR3 reads as CASSAGGPYYNEQFF.

This clone was recorded at least ten times. From the germline J gene comes the end of the CDR3, since the read stops 3 residues before it. The chain recombines TRBV4-2 with TRBJ1-1; 10 bases align to TRBD1. Germline V gives CDR1 LGHNA, CDR2 YNFKEQ. CDR3 size: 18 residues. The ends lost 4 bases at V and 3 bases at J; junction bases unmatched: 14. Partial CDR3 DNA: TGTGCCAGCAGCCCGTCCAGTGGGGGACAGGGGTTTTACACTGAA. Translating it yields CASSPSSGGQGFYTE. The complete CDR3 reads CASSPSSGGQGFYTEAFF.

This clone was observed many times. The read is 3 residues too short to cover the CDR3 end, so that end is filled in from the germline J gene. This sequence joins TRBV2 and TRBJ2-2; D is undetermined. Trimming shortened V by 8 bases and J by 2 bases, and 3 bases separated the two germline ends. The CDR3 totals 11 residues. The V gene's germline CDR1 is SNHLY and CDR2 FYNNEI. The CDR3 region is CASLNTGELFF. Partial CDR3 DNA: TGTGCCAGCCTCAACACCGGGGAG.

This clone was detected many times. With the read ending 3 residues before the CDR3 end, the germline J gene is used to fill in that end. The chain employs TRBV7-2 and TRBJ2-7, with 8 bases fitting TRBD1. J was trimmed by 4 bases and V by 5 bases; bases with no gene match: 7. The V gene's germline CDR1 is SGHTA and CDR2 FQGNSA. The CDR3 is made up of 14 amino acids. The covered CDR3 bases are TGTGCCAGCAGCGAGGGACAGGTCTGGTACGAG. This encodes CASSEGQVWYE. The CDR3 reads in full as CASSEGQVWYEQYF.

At least ten counts were recorded for this clone. The sequence runs out 3 residues before the end of the CDR3; the remainder is reconstructed from the germline J gene. The chain joins TRBV19 to TRBJ1-1; the D is unclear. The germline V gene has CDR1 LNHDA and CDR2 SQIVND (reference sequence). CDR3 length: 15 residues. Deletions cut 0 bases from V and 0 bases from J, with 8 bases between. The sequenced part of the CDR3 DNA is TGTGCCAGTAGTATAGATCTTACGGTGAACACTGAA. It translates to CASSIDLTVNTE. The CDR3 reads in full as CASSIDLTVNTEAFF.

This clone appeared many times. The CDR3 end falls 3 residues outside the read, so it is completed with the germline J gene. The chain has TRBV5-4 and TRBJ2-1; 10 bases line up with TRBD1. Germline-derived CDR1 and CDR2 are SGHNT and YYREEE (reference sequence). The CDR3 covers 15 residues. J lost 5 bases, V lost 4 bases, and 6 bases had no gene match. The CDR3 here is CASSIRDRGHNEQFF. The CDR3 bases that were read are TGTGCCAGCAGCATCCGGGACAGGGGACACAATGAG.

This clone was picked up many times. Sequencing ends 3 residues short of the CDR3 end; the germline J gene provides the rest. The rearrangement uses TRBV5-1 and TRBJ1-4, with a tentative D call TRBD1 (6 bases). This CDR3 is built from 15 residues. CDR1 is SGHRS, CDR2 YFSETQ, per germline. V was clipped by 0 bases and J by 6 bases, with 12 bases between them. Incomplete CDR3 DNA: TGCGCCAGCAGCTTGGCCACGGCAGGGGATGAAAAA. This sequence encodes CASSLATAGDEK. The entire CDR3 protein is CASSLATAGDEKLFF.

This clone was found a few times. The read terminates 3 residues before the CDR3 end, so the remaining end is supplied by the germline J gene. The V call is TRBV2, the J call TRBJ2-7; 8 bases match TRBD1. The germline V gene encodes CDR1 SNHLY and CDR2 FYNNEI. The CDR3 runs 15 residues. Trimming at V came to 0 bases and at J to 6 bases, leaving 7 bases not matched to a gene. The CDR3 loop reads CASSEALGTGAEQYF. CDR3 bases read: TGTGCCAGCAGTGAAGCGTTGGGGACAGGTGCCGAG.

This clone was picked up a small number of times. The sequenced fragment ends 3 residues before the CDR3 boundary, so the rest is inferred from the germline J gene. This chain links TRBV7-8 with TRBJ1-3, with D possibly matching TRBD1 (5 bases). The V end was cut by 10 bases, the J end by 0 bases, with 16 bases between. CDR3 length: 15 residues. CDR1 is SGHVS and CDR2 is FQNEAQ in the germline V gene. Partial CDR3 DNA: TGTGCCATAAGGGCAGGGCCGAACTCTGGAAACACC. Translating it yields CAIRAGPNSGNT. The complete CDR3 protein is CAIRAGPNSGNTIYF.

Many counts were recorded for this clone. The sequenced part of the CDR3 DNA is TGCAGTGCGATCCTCAGGGGTTCACCC. It is translated as CSAILRGSP. The full CDR3 sequence reads CSAILRGSPLHF. The chain joins TRBV20-1 to TRBJ1-6, with D perhaps matching TRBD1 (6 bases). The observed sequence ends 3 residues before the CDR3 terminus, with the missing tail filled in from the germline J gene. The CDR3 is made up of 12 amino acids. Deletions cut 6 bases from V and 9 bases from J, with 12 bases between. Germline values: CDR1 DFQATT, CDR2 SNEGSKA (reference sequence).

This clone was counted at least ten times. The observed sequence ends 3 residues before the CDR3 terminus, with the missing tail filled in from the germline J gene. The chain joins TRBV5-4 to TRBJ2-1, with 8 nucleotides matching TRBD2. Germline values: CDR1 SGHNT, CDR2 YYREEE (reference sequence). V was pared by 0 bases and J by 4 bases, with 6 bases of the junction left unmatched. The CDR3 is 16 amino acids. The CDR3 bases that were read are TGTGCCAGCAGCTTGGATTCGCGGGGGGAATACAATGAG. Its protein product is CASSLDSRGEYNE. The entire CDR3 sequence reads CASSLDSRGEYNEQFF.

This clone was detected many times. The read falls 3 residues short of the CDR3 end, and the missing part is taken from the germline J gene. This chain connects TRBV20-1 to TRBJ2-2; D not certain. CDR1 DFQATT and CDR2 SNEGSKA come from the germline V gene (reference sequence). Deletions cut 5 bases from V and 5 bases from J, with 18 bases between. The CDR3 consists of 15 residues. The CDR3: CSAQPTLVQTGELFF. The covered CDR3 bases are TGCAGTGCTCAGCCGACTCTCGTCCAGACCGGGGAG.

This clone appeared many times. The read ends 3 residues shy of where the CDR3 ends; the end is completed using the germline J gene. The J gene is TRBJ2-1, the V gene TRBV10-3, with D possibly TRBD2 on 5 matching bases. The CDR3 loop spans 15 amino acids. The V gene lost 2 bases and the J gene lost 7 bases, with 15 bases spanning the gap. Germline V CDR1 and CDR2: ENHRY, SYGVKD. Partial CDR3 DNA: TGTGCCATCAGTGAGACCCTAGCCCGGAGTAATGAG. Residues: CAISETLARSNE. The CDR3 as a whole reads CAISETLARSNEQFF.

This clone was detected many times. The read falls 3 residues short of the CDR3 end, and the missing part is taken from the germline J gene. This chain connects TRBV20-1 to TRBJ2-7, with D possibly matching TRBD1 (6 bases). Germline V lookup: CDR1 DFQATT, CDR2 SNEGSKA (reference sequence). Trimming removed 1 base from V and 1 base from J, with 14 bases in between. The CDR3 is made up of 15 amino acids. CDR3 DNA (partial): TGCAGTGCTAGAGTTTCCGGGACACTGTCCTACGAG. This gives the protein CSARVSGTLSYE. The CDR3, in full, reads CSARVSGTLSYEQYF.